Described below is a single T cell receptor (beta chain) sequence and its context. This specimen comes from a study of blood T cell repertoires in COVID-19. The CDR3 totals 11 residues. Trimming pared 6 bases from V and 5 bases from J, leaving 10 bases between. Germline V lookup: CDR1 DFQATT, CDR2 SNEGSKA (reference sequence). How the authors handled the data: Amplification with reference gene primers provided the estimates of nucleated cell counts. Clones were sequenced by immunoSEQ multiplex PCR, and TCRdb holds only the in-frame ones, with some missing. The V and J calls and the clone size are those of that table, but D and trimming were determined from the DNA. The sample lists 200,000 to 300,000 clones; around 90% were seen once.

The chain couples TRBV20-1 to TRBJ1-1; D is undetermined. The clonotype comes from a woman aged 55-70 years with COVID-19, enrolled during active disease. Sequencing was done on a sample of peripheral blood. This CDR3 is CSARPGTEAFF. The DNA of the CDR3 is TGCAGTGCGAGGCCCGGTACTGAAGCTTTCTTT.